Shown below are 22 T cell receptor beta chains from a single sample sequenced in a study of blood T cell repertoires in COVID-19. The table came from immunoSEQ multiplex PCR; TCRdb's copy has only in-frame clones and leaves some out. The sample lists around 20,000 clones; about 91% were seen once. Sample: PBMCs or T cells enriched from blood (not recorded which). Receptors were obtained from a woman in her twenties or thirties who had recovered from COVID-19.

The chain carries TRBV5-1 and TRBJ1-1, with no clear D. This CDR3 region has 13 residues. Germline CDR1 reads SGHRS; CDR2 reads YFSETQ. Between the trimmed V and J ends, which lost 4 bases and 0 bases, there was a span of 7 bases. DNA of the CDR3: TGCGCCAGCAGCCGGGTAATGAACACTGAAGCTTTCTTT. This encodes CASSRVMNTEAFF. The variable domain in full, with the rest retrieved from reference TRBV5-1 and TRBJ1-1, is KAGVTQTPRYLIKTRGQQVTLSCSPISGHRSVSWYQQTPGQGLQFLFEYFSETQRNKGNFPGRFSGRQFSNSRSEMNVSTLELGDSALYLCASSRVMNTEAFFGQGTRLTVV.

In nucleotides, the CDR3 is TGTGCCAGCAGCCTAAGGACTAGCGGAAATACGCAGTATTTT. The encoded protein is CASSLRTSGNTQYF. The chain recombines TRBV3-1 (or the pseudogene TRBV3-2) with TRBJ2-3; 10 bases match TRBD2. V trimming: 4 bases; J trimming: 7 bases; junction bases outside the gene matches: 5. Germline V CDR1 and CDR2: LGHDT, YNNKEL (reference sequence). The CDR3 is 14 residues long.

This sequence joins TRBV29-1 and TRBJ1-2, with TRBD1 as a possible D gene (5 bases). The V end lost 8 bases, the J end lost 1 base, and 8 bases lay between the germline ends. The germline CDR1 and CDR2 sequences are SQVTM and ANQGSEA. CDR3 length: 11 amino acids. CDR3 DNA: TGCAGCTCGACAGATAACTATGGCTACACCTTC. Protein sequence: CSSTDNYGYTF. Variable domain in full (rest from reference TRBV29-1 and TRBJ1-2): SAVISQKPSRDICQRGTSLTIQCQVDSQVTMMFWYRQQPGQSLTLIATANQGSEATYESGFVIDKFPISRPNLTFSTLTVSNMSPEDSSIYLCSSTDNYGYTFGSGTRLTVV.

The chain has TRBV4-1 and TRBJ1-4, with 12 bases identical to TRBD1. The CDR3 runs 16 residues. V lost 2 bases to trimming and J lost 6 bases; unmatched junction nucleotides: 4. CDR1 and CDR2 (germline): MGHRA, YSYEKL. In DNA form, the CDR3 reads TGCGCCAGCAGCCAATCGGGACAGGGGGCTTATGAAAAACTGTTTTTT. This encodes CASSQSGQGAYEKLFF.

The CDR3 sequence: CATTGTPQGAEAFF. The CDR3 DNA is TGTGCCACCACGGGGACACCCCAAGGGGCTGAAGCTTTCTTT. The chain is built from TRBV3-1 (or the pseudogene TRBV3-2) and TRBJ1-1; tentatively, D is TRBD1 (6 bases). The germline gives CDR1 LGHDT, CDR2 YNNKEL (reference sequence). V was pared by 10 bases and J by 6 bases, with 21 bases between. The CDR3 is 14 amino acids.

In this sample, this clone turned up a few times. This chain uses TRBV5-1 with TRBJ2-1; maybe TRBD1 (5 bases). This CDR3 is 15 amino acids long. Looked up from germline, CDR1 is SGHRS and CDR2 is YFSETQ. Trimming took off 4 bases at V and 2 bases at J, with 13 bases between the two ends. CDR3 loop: CASSHGQGAYNEQFF. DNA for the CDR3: TGCGCCAGCAGCCATGGACAAGGGGCCTACAATGAGCAGTTCTTC.

This CDR3 reads CASSPGGGARNEQFF. The CDR3 nucleotides are TGTGCCAGCAGCCCCGGCGGGGGGGCCCGAAATGAGCAGTTCTTC. The chain is built from TRBV6-2 or TRBV6-3 and TRBJ2-1; TRBD2 aligns across 9 bases. This CDR3 contains 15 residues. The J segment lost 7 bases and the V segment lost 6 bases, leaving 10 bases of the junction unmatched. Per germline, CDR1 MNHEY and CDR2 SVGEGT.

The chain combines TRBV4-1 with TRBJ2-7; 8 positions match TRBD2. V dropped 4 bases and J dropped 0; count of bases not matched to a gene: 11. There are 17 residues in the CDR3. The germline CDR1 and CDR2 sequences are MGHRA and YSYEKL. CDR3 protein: CASSRIPPGLDSYEQYF. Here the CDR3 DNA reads TGCGCCAGCAGCCGGATCCCCCCGGGACTAGACTCCTACGAGCAGTACTTC.

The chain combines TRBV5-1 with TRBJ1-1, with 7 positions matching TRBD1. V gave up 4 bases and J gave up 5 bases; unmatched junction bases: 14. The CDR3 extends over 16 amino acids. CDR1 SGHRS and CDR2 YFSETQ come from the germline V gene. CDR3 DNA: TGCGCCAGCAGCCCAATCGACAGGGATAAAAGGACTGAAGCTTTCTTT. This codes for CASSPIDRDKRTEAFF.

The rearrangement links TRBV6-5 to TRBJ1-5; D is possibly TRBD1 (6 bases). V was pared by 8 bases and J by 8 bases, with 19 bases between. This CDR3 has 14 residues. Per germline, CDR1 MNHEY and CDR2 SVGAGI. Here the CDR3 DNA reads TGTGCCAGCCGAAAGGAAATAGGGGGTGAGCCCCAGCATTTT. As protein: CASRKEIGGEPQHF.

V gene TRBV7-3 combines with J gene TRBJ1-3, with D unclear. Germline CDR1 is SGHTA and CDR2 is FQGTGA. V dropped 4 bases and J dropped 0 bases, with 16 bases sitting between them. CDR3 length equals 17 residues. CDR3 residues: CASSSPDGKSSGNTIYF. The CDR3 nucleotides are TGTGCCAGCAGCTCCCCGGACGGGAAGAGCTCTGGAAACACCATATATTTT.

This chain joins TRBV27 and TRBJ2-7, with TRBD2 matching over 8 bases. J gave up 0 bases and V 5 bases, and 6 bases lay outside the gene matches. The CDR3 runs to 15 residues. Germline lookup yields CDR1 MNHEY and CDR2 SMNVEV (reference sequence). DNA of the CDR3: TGTGCCAGCAGTCTCAGCGGGGGATACTCCTACGAGCAGTACTTC. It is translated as CASSLSGGYSYEQYF.

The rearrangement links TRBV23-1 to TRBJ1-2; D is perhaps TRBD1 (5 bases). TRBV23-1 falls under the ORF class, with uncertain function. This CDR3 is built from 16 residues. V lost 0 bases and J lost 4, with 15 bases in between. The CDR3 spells CASSQSVKGEVYGYTF. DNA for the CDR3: TGCGCCAGCAGTCAATCGGTCAAAGGGGAGGTCTATGGCTACACCTTC.

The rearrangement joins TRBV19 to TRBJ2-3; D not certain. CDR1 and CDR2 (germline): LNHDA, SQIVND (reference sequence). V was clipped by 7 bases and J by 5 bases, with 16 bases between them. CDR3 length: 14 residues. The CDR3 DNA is TGTGCCAGTATCTCCTCCTTACATCAAGATACGCAGTATTTT. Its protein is CASISSLHQDTQYF.

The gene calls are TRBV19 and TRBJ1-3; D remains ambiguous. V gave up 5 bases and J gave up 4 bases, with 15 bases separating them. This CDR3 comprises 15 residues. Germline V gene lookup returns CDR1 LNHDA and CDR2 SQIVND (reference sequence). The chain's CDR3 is CASSEGNYDGNTIYF. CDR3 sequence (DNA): TGTGCCAGTAGTGAGGGAAATTACGACGGAAACACCATATATTTT.

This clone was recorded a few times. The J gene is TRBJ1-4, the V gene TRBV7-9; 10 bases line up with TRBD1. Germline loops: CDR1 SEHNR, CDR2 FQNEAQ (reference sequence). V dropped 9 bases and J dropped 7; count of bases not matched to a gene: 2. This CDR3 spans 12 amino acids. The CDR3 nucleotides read TGTGCCAGAGGGACAGGGGCTGAAAAACTGTTTTTT. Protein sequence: CARGTGAEKLFF.

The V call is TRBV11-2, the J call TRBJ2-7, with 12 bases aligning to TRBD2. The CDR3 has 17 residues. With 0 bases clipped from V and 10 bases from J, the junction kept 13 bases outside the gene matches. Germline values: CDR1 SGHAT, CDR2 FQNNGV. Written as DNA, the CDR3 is TGTGCCAGCAGCTTAGAGGCTAGCGGGGGGGATAACTACGGACAGTACTTC. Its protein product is CASSLEASGGDNYGQYF.

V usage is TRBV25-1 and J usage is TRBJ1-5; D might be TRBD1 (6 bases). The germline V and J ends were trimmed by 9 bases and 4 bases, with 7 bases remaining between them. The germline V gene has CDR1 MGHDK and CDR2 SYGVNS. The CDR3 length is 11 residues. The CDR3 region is CARDSNQPQHF. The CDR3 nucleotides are TGTGCCAGGGACAGTAATCAGCCCCAGCATTTT. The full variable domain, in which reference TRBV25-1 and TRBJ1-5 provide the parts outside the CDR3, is EADIYQTPRYLVIGTGKKITLECSQTMGHDKMYWYQQDPGMELHLIHYSYGVNSTEKGDLSSESTVSRIRTEHFPLTLESARPSHTSQYLCARDSNQPQHFGDGTRLSIL.

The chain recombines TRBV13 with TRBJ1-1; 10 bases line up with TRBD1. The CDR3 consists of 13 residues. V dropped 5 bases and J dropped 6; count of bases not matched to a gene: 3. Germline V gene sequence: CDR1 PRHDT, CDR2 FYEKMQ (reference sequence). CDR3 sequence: CASSAGTGAEAFF. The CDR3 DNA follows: TGTGCCAGCAGCGCCGGGACAGGGGCTGAAGCTTTCTTT.

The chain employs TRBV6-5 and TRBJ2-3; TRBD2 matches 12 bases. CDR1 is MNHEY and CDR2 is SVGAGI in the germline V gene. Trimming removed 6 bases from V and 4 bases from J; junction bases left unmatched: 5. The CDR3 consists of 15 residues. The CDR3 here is CASSASGGASDTQYF. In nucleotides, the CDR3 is TGTGCCAGCAGCGCTAGCGGGGGGGCGTCAGATACGCAGTATTTT.

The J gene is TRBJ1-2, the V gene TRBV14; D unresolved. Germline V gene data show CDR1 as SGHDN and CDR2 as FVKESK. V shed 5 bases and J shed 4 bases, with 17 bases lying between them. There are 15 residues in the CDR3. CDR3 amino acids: CASSERMGGFYGYTF. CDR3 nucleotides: TGTGCCAGCAGCGAACGAATGGGAGGTTTCTATGGCTACACCTTC.

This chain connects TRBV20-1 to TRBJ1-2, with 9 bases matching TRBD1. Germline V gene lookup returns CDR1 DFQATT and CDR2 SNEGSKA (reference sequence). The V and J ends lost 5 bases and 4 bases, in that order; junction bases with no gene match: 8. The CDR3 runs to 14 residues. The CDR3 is CSAGGGQGGYGYTF. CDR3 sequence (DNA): TGCAGTGCTGGTGGGGGACAGGGAGGCTATGGCTACACCTTC.